This T cell receptor beta chain was observed in a study of blood T cell repertoires in COVID-19. About the research overall: T cells, B-cell-depleted T cells, or PBMCs supplied cDNA or gDNA.

This table comes from immunoSEQ multiplex PCR, and its TCRdb copy is limited to in-frame clones, with some not included. The sample contains under 50,000 clones, roughly 90% of which appear only once. This CDR3 is 14 amino acids long. Germline loops: CDR1 SGHTA, CDR2 FQGNSA. V lost 7 bases and J 4 bases, leaving 16 bases between the germline ends. The sample holds one count of this clone. The clonotype originates from a man aged 65-85 years with active COVID-19. The chain is built from TRBV7-2 and TRBJ1-1; D is ambiguous. Sequenced sample: peripheral blood. CDR3 sequence: CASKNVGRSTEAFF. Written as DNA, the CDR3 is TGTGCCAGCAAAAACGTCGGGAGGAGCACTGAAGCTTTCTTT.